The next 17 T cell receptor beta chains were all read from a single sample in a study of cytomegalovirus exposure and HLA in healthy donors. Amplification used 60 Vbeta primers and 13 Jbeta primers. Sequencing was performed with immunoSEQ multiplex PCR; in TCRdb, only in-frame clones are kept and a portion is missing. The sample holds around 150,000 clones, around 72% seen once. The source material was PBMCs. The receptors originated from a man in his forties in good health and CMV-seropositive.

The rearrangement links TRBV5-4 to TRBJ1-4, with D unclear. Trimming took 2 bases from V and 5 from J, leaving 13 bases between them. Looked up from germline, CDR1 is SGHNT and CDR2 is YYREEE (reference sequence). The CDR3 is 15 residues long. CDR3 nucleotide sequence: TGTGCCAGCAGCTTATCCGAAGGAGGAAATGAAAAACTGTTTTTT. This translates into CASSLSEGGNEKLFF.

This clone came up a few times. The J gene is TRBJ1-5, the V gene TRBV2, with 9 nucleotides matching TRBD1. V shed 6 bases, J shed 7 bases, and the junction held 7 bases outside the gene matches. The CDR3 has 14 residues. In germline, CDR1 is SNHLY, CDR2 FYNNEI. The CDR3: CASRGTGGWQPQHF. The CDR3, as DNA: TGTGCCAGCAGGGGTACAGGGGGCTGGCAGCCCCAGCATTTT.

V usage is TRBV6-4 and J usage is TRBJ2-2, with D maybe TRBD2 (6 bases). V was trimmed by 4 bases and J by 3 bases, leaving 12 bases between them. Germline CDR1 is MRHNA and CDR2 is SNTAGT. The CDR3 loop spans 15 amino acids. The CDR3 DNA reads as TGTGCCAGCAGTGTAGGAGGGAGCGACACCGGGGAGCTGTTTTTT. Its protein product is CASSVGGSDTGELFF.

The V call is TRBV19, the J call TRBJ1-2, with TRBD1 as a possible D gene (6 bases). The CDR3 is 15 residues long. The ends were cut back, 7 bases at V and 8 bases at J, with 23 bases in the middle. The germline CDR1 and CDR2 sequences are LNHDA and SQIVND (reference sequence). The CDR3 protein is CASTPSTRQVRGYTF. The CDR3 coding sequence is TGTGCCAGTACCCCCTCCACCCGACAGGTTCGAGGCTACACCTTC.

The rearrangement links TRBV4-2 to TRBJ1-1, with a weak D call TRBD1 (5 bases). Germline V gives CDR1 LGHNA, CDR2 YNFKEQ. The CDR3 sequence is 16 residues long. V lost 3 bases and J 0 bases, leaving 14 bases between the germline ends. In nucleotides, the CDR3 is TGTGCCAGCAGCCAGGGGGGTGGTGCCATGAACACTGAAGCTTTCTTT. It specifies CASSQGGGAMNTEAFF.

Regarding this clone: This same CDR3 is encoded by further DNA sequences in the sample. V is TRBV5-4 and J is TRBJ1-6, with D unclear. Germline V CDR1 and CDR2: SGHNT, YYREEE (reference sequence). CDR3 length: 12 amino acids. Trimming pared 3 bases from V and 6 bases from J, leaving 4 bases between. CDR3 loop: CASSSFNSPLHF. The DNA for the CDR3 is TGTGCCAGCAGCTCGTTTAATTCACCCCTCCACTTT.

The chain has TRBV7-2 and TRBJ1-4; D perhaps matches TRBD1 (5 bases). The V end lost 6 bases, the J end lost 8 bases, and 13 bases lay between the germline ends. The CDR3 is made up of 13 amino acids. The germline V gene has CDR1 SGHTA and CDR2 FQGNSA. Here the CDR3 reads CASSYNRGEKLFF. In DNA, the CDR3 is TGTGCCAGCAGTTACAACCGGGGGGAAAAACTGTTTTTT.

The chain carries TRBV7-3 and TRBJ1-1; D may be TRBD1 (6 bases). Trimming pared 5 bases from V and 7 bases from J, leaving 17 bases between. This CDR3 spans 14 amino acids. Germline CDR1 SGHTA, CDR2 FQGTGA. The CDR3: CASSLGSGDNEAFF. The CDR3 nucleotides are TGTGCCAGCAGCCTTGGTTCAGGGGACAATGAAGCTTTCTTT.

This chain links TRBV19 with TRBJ1-2, with D perhaps TRBD1 (5 bases). In germline, CDR1 is LNHDA, CDR2 SQIVND (reference sequence). The CDR3 runs 14 residues. Trimming shortened V by 5 bases and J by 5 bases, and 15 bases separated the two germline ends. This CDR3 reads CASSEQASGYGYTF. In DNA form, the CDR3 reads TGTGCCAGTAGTGAACAGGCGAGCGGGTATGGCTACACCTTC.

The chain combines TRBV11-2 with TRBJ1-2; 8 bases are a match to TRBD1. The length of the CDR3 is 14 residues. The V gene's germline CDR1 is SGHAT and CDR2 FQNNGV. Trimming cost V 3 bases and J 4 bases; bases outside gene matches: 4. CDR3 loop: CASSFRTGSYGYTF. The CDR3 DNA reads as TGTGCCAGCAGCTTCCGGACAGGGAGCTATGGCTACACCTTC.

The chain joins TRBV27 to TRBJ1-1; D unresolved. V was pared by 2 bases and J by 0 bases, with 7 bases between. CDR1 MNHEY and CDR2 SMNVEV come from the germline V gene (reference sequence). The CDR3 is 14 residues long. As DNA, the CDR3 is TGTGCCAGCAGTTTAAACAGATTGAACACTGAAGCTTTCTTT. Its translation is CASSLNRLNTEAFF.

This clone was seen once. This chain connects TRBV7-8 to TRBJ1-4, with 9 bases aligning to TRBD1. The germline V gene encodes CDR1 SGHVS and CDR2 FQNEAQ. This CDR3 contains 15 residues. The ends lost 5 bases at V and 6 bases at J; junction bases unmatched: 7. The CDR3 is CASSAPGQGHEKLFF. The CDR3 DNA follows: TGTGCCAGCAGCGCCCCGGGACAGGGTCATGAAAAACTGTTTTTT.

The chain carries TRBV9 and TRBJ2-1; a possible D gene is TRBD2 (5 bases). Trimming stripped 2 bases from V and 8 bases from J, with 11 bases between. The CDR3 is 13 amino acids. The germline V gene has CDR1 SGDLS and CDR2 YYNGEE. CDR3 bases: TGTGCCAGCAGCGTCCCCCCGAGGGATGAGCAGTTCTTC. It translates to CASSVPPRDEQFF.

The chain combines TRBV28 with TRBJ1-3; 10 nucleotides line up with TRBD1. With 1 base clipped from V and 3 bases from J, the junction kept 3 bases outside the gene matches. This CDR3 is 16 amino acids long. Germline V gives CDR1 MDHEN, CDR2 SYDVKM. The CDR3 nucleotides read TGTGCCAGCAGTTTATTCGGACAGGGGGGTGGAAACACCATATATTTT. This sequence encodes CASSLFGQGGGNTIYF.

The chain employs TRBV7-8 and TRBJ2-7, with D tentatively TRBD1 (6 bases). The V gene's germline CDR1 is SGHVS and CDR2 FQNEAQ. There are 15 residues in the CDR3. Trimming stripped 5 bases from V and 6 bases from J, with 20 bases between. The CDR3 here is CASSRTGTPFVEQYF. CDR3 nucleotide sequence: TGTGCCAGCAGCCGTACCGGGACACCCTTCGTCGAGCAGTACTTC.

The chain carries TRBV27 and TRBJ2-1; 13 positions match TRBD2. V was pared by 6 bases and J by 7 bases, with 6 bases of the junction left unmatched. Germline loops: CDR1 MNHEY, CDR2 SMNVEV (reference sequence). The CDR3 sequence is 15 residues long. CDR3 nucleotides: TGTGCCAGCAGACTAGCGGGGGGGCAAAAGAATGAGCAGTTCTTC. Protein sequence: CASRLAGGQKNEQFF.

This rearrangement joins TRBV5-6 to TRBJ1-4; TRBD1 aligns across 8 bases. V was pared by 3 bases and J by 3 bases, with 4 bases of the junction left unmatched. This CDR3 region has 15 residues. Germline CDR1 is SGHDT and CDR2 is YYEEEE. The CDR3 nucleotides read TGTGCCAGCAGCTATGAACAGGGGGCTAATGAAAAACTGTTTTTT. Residues: CASSYEQGANEKLFF. Together with reference TRBV5-6 and TRBJ1-4, the CDR3 gives the full variable domain: DAGVTQSPTHLIKTRGQQVTLRCSPKSGHDTVSWYQQALGQGPQFIFQYYEEEERQRGNFPDRFSGHQFPNYSSELNVNALLLGDSALYLCASSYEQGANEKLFFGSGTQLSVL.